The 7 T cell receptor beta chains in this list originate from one sample, sequenced in a study of graft-versus-host responses after intestinal transplantation. These receptors' antigens are unknown. The repertoire was sequenced with immunoSEQ multiplex PCR; TCRdb's copy has only in-frame clones and lacks some. This sample yields over 100,000 clones, of which approximately 96% are seen a single time; under 3.5% belongs to the top ten. Sequenced material: unstimulated CD8+ T cells sorted from spleen or lymph node cells, taken before intestinal transplant. These receptors originate from a human donor who received an intestinal transplant.

The chain recombines TRBV28 with TRBJ2-7; D assignment may be TRBD1 or TRBD2 (7 bases each). The CDR3 spans 18 residues. The germline CDR1 and CDR2 sequences are MDHEN and SYDVKM. With 7 bases removed from V and 2 bases from J, the gap between germline ends came to 27 bases. The CDR3 protein is CASKLDRPLGAGTYEQYF. In DNA form, the CDR3 reads TGTGCCAGCAAACTGGACAGGCCTCTAGGAGCGGGAACCTACGAGCAGTACTTC. Filled out from reference TRBV28 and TRBJ2-7, the complete variable domain reads DVKVTQSSRYLVKRTGEKVFLECVQDMDHENMFWYRQDPGLGLRLIYFSYDVKMKEKGDIPEGYSVSREKKERFSLILESASTNQTSMYLCASKLDRPLGAGTYEQYFGPGTRLTVT.

The chain recombines TRBV7-9 with TRBJ2-3, with D unclear. CDR1 and CDR2 (germline): SEHNR, FQNEAQ (reference sequence). V lost 5 bases and J 4 bases, leaving 4 bases between the germline ends. CDR3 length: 11 amino acids. The CDR3: CASSNPDTQYF. The DNA of the CDR3 is TGTGCCAGCAGCAACCCAGATACGCAGTATTTT. The whole variable domain, filled in from reference TRBV7-9 and TRBJ2-3, reads DTGVSQNPRHKITKRGQNVTFRCDPISEHNRLYWYRQTLGQGPEFLTYFQNEAQLEKSRLLSDRFSAERPKGSFSTLEIQRTEQGDSAMYLCASSNPDTQYFGPGTRLTVL.

The chain employs TRBV7-9 and TRBJ1-1, with unresolved D. V lost 1 base to trimming and J lost 7 bases, with 13 bases between them. The CDR3 has 14 amino acids. The V gene's germline CDR1 is SEHNR and CDR2 FQNEAQ (reference sequence). CDR3 sequence: CASSLVRQQHEAFF. CDR3 in DNA: TGTGCCAGCAGCTTAGTTCGTCAACAGCATGAAGCTTTCTTT.

V usage is TRBV18 and J usage is TRBJ1-6; D may be TRBD1 (5 bases). Germline CDR1 is KGHSH and CDR2 is LQKENI. V lost 4 bases to trimming and J lost 9 bases, with 19 bases between them. There are 16 residues in the CDR3. The CDR3 bases are TGTGCCAGCTCACTACAGAGGTTTGGGGGACCTTCACCCCTCCACTTT. The encoded protein is CASSLQRFGGPSPLHF.

This clone was observed a single time. This chain joins TRBV7-6 and TRBJ2-2, with D possibly TRBD2 on 6 matching bases. Germline V CDR1 and CDR2: SGHVS, FNYEAQ. This CDR3 has 17 amino acids. The germline V and J ends were trimmed by 5 bases and 0 bases, with 16 bases remaining between them. The CDR3 loop reads CASSPLRAGSNTGELFF. For the CDR3, the DNA is TGTGCCAGCAGCCCTCTGCGGGCGGGATCGAACACCGGGGAGCTGTTTTTT. Full variable domain (rest looked up from reference TRBV7-6 and TRBJ2-2): GAGVSQSPRYKVTKRGQDVALRCDPISGHVSLYWYRQALGQGPEFLTYFNYEAQQDKSGLPNDRFSAERPEGSISTLTIQRTEQRDSAMYRCASSPLRAGSNTGELFFGEGSRLTVL.

This clone was seen just once. At one end, the junction sequence differs from germline, possibly due to a read error. This chain links TRBV15 with TRBJ1-4, with 7 bases that match TRBD1. The CDR3 loop spans 18 amino acids. CDR1 and CDR2 (germline): LNHNV, YYDKDF (reference sequence). The CDR3 DNA follows: TGTGCCACCAGCAGAGATCCCGCCGACCAGGGGGGACCCGAAATACTGTTTTTT. It translates to CATSRDPADQGGPEILFF.

The chain employs TRBV14 and TRBJ1-2; no reliable D call. This CDR3 region has 20 residues. From germline, CDR1 is SGHDN and CDR2 FVKESK. Trimming shortened V by 4 bases and J by 2 bases, and 29 bases separated the two germline ends. The CDR3 is CASSPHVLRSPANLNYGYTF. The DNA of the CDR3 is TGTGCCAGCAGCCCCCATGTCTTACGGTCCCCTGCTAACCTAAACTATGGCTACACCTTC.